This T cell receptor beta chain was retrieved from a study of chemoradiotherapy in HPV16-positive cancers. General study results and limits: Candidate HPV-specific clones and E7-related TCR motifs grew in tumor during treatment. The functional HPV-specific definition rests on just two HPV16-positive patients. Better recurrence-free survival went with HPV-responsive T-cell expansion in HPV16-positive patients.

As regards this clone: Antigen: not known.

Over chemoradiotherapy, repertoires were sampled more than once. V lost 3 bases to trimming and J lost 3 bases; unmatched junction nucleotides: 9. There are 16 residues in the CDR3. The germline V gene encodes CDR1 ENHRY and CDR2 SYGVKD. Some clones are missing from TCRdb's copy, which holds only in-frame ones; the method was immunoSEQ multiplex PCR. The sample consists of about 25,000 clones, more than 80% of them appearing once. The V gene is TRBV10-3, the J gene TRBJ2-7, with TRBD1 identical over 9 bases. The sequence was obtained from a human donor with HPV-associated anogenital cancer. The material sequenced was blood, taken from a patient who underwent chemoradiotherapy. The CDR3 region has the DNA TGTGCCATCAGTGATTCCGGGACAGGGAAACACTACGAGCAGTACTTC. Translation: CAISDSGTGKHYEQYF.